A selection of T cell receptor beta chains follows, all from one sample in a study of glioma-infiltrating T cells after dendritic cell vaccination. This table comes from immunoSEQ multiplex PCR, and its TCRdb copy is limited to in-frame clones, with some not included. In the table there are about 82,000 clones, roughly 90% of which are singletons. The sample was blood, taken before dendritic cell vaccination. The receptors derive from a human donor with glioblastoma. CDR3s include the opening cysteine and the closing phenylalanine or tryptophan. D genes are given only for firm matches. Clone sizes are given selectively: once, few, many, or a class where the clone is expanded.

CDR3 DNA | CDR3 protein | V gene | clone size | J gene | CDR3 length | D gene
TGTGCCAGCAGCTTGGAAGGCAGGGGTGATGAAAAACTGTTTTTT | CASSLEGRGDEKLFF | TRBV5-5 | . | TRBJ1-4 | 15 | .
TGTGCCAGCAGGAGGGGAACAGGGGTCAATCAGCCCCAGCATTTT | CASRRGTGVNQPQHF | TRBV6-5 | . | TRBJ1-5 | 15 | TRBD1
TGTGCCAGCAGCTTAAACCCCACGGGGTACTACGAGCAGTACTTC | CASSLNPTGYYEQYF | TRBV7-8 | . | TRBJ2-7 | 15 | .
TGTGCCGGTTGGACTGCTCCGGGCGAGCAGTACTTC | CAGWTAPGEQYF | TRBV6-6 | . | TRBJ2-7 | 12 | .
TGTGCCAGCAGTGAACCGGGACAGGGGAGGGGAAAACTGTTTTTT | CASSEPGQGRGKLFF | TRBV6-1 | . | TRBJ1-4 | 15 | TRBD1
TGCGCCAGCAGCCAAGGGAGAGGGGAGACCCAGTACTTC | CASSQGRGETQYF | TRBV4-1 | . | TRBJ2-5 | 13 | .
TGTGCCAGTAGTAAGGACTATTACAATGAGCAGTTCTTC | CASSKDYYNEQFF | TRBV19 | . | TRBJ2-1 | 13 | .
TGTGCCAGCCGTCCCGGGACAGGGAGGTACACTGAAGCTTTCTTT | CASRPGTGRYTEAFF | TRBV6-1 | . | TRBJ1-1 | 15 | TRBD1
TGTGCCAGCAGGCGTAGCTCCTATAATTCACCCCTCCACTTT | CASRRSSYNSPLHF | TRBV27 | once | TRBJ1-6 | 14 | .
TGTGCCAGCAGCTTAGCCGAGCTCTCTGGAAACACCATATATTTT | CASSLAELSGNTIYF | TRBV7-9 | once | TRBJ1-3 | 15 | .
TGTGCCAGCAGCCCCGGGACAGGGGCTTCCTACGAGCAGTACTTC | CASSPGTGASYEQYF | TRBV11-3 | once | TRBJ2-7 | 15 | TRBD1
TGTGCCAGCAGCTTAGGACAGCTCGATTTGGTTGGCTACACCTTC | CASSLGQLDLVGYTF | TRBV7-9 | . | TRBJ1-2 | 15 | .
TGCGCCAGCAGCCCCGGGACAGGGGGCTCCTACAATGAGCAGTTCTTC | CASSPGTGGSYNEQFF | TRBV5-1 | few | TRBJ2-1 | 16 | TRBD1
TGCGCCAGCAGCTTACTCCAGGGGACGTACGAGCAGTACTTC | CASSLLQGTYEQYF | TRBV5-1 | . | TRBJ2-7 | 14 | .
TGTGCCAGCAGTTGGGACAGGTCTAATGAAAAACTGTTTTTT | CASSWDRSNEKLFF | TRBV6-6 | . | TRBJ1-4 | 14 | TRBD1
TGCGCCAGCAGCTTCCGGGACACCCGGGTGAATGAGCAGTTCTTC | CASSFRDTRVNEQFF | TRBV5-1 | . | TRBJ2-1 | 15 | .
TGTGCCAGCAGTGGCGACCCCCGGACAGGGGCCGGAGAAGCTTTCTTT | CASSGDPRTGAGEAFF | TRBV27 | . | TRBJ1-1 | 16 | TRBD1
TGTGCCAGCAGTGTTAATGGGGGCGATACGCAGTATTTT | CASSVNGGDTQYF | TRBV6-4 | once | TRBJ2-3 | 13 | .
TGTGCCAGCAGCGGGGGGGGGATCGATACGCAGTATTTT | CASSGGGIDTQYF | TRBV28 | . | TRBJ2-3 | 13 | TRBD2
TGCGCCAGCAGCAAAGGACAGGGCCAATACACTGAAGCTTTCTTT | CASSKGQGQYTEAFF | TRBV5-1 | . | TRBJ1-1 | 15 | TRBD1
TGTGCCAGCAGCTTAGGAGCGGGAGTCGTCAATGAGCAGTTCTTC | CASSLGAGVVNEQFF | TRBV11-2 | . | TRBJ2-1 | 15 | TRBD2
TGTGCCAGCGGAGGGACCTTGGGCTACACCTTC | CASGGTLGYTF | TRBV7-8 | . | TRBJ1-2 | 11 | .
TGTGCCAGCAGGGACCAGGGACAGGGAATGAATTCACCCCTCCACTTT | CASRDQGQGMNSPLHF | TRBV6-6 | . | TRBJ1-6 | 16 | TRBD1
TGTGCCTGGAGGACCGGGACAGGGGCTCAGCCCCAGCATTTT | CAWRTGTGAQPQHF | TRBV30 | . | TRBJ1-5 | 14 | TRBD1
TGTGCCAGCAAAGGATCAGGGGGCAGGGAGCAGTACTTC | CASKGSGGREQYF | TRBV6-1 | . | TRBJ2-7 | 13 | TRBD1
TGCGCCAGCAGATTGACACCAAGCGGAAATCAGCCCCAGCATTTT | CASRLTPSGNQPQHF | TRBV5-1 | . | TRBJ1-5 | 15 | .
TGTGCCAGCAGTGTGATGGCGGGCCGAGAGCAGTTCTTC | CASSVMAGREQFF | TRBV27 | once | TRBJ2-1 | 13 | .
TGTGCCATCGGAGAGACAGGGATTAGCACAGATACGCAGTATTTT | CAIGETGISTDTQYF | TRBV10-3 | few | TRBJ2-3 | 15 | TRBD1
TGCGCCAGCAGTGAGAGAGCGAAGCAGTTCTTC | CASSERAKQFF | TRBV10-2 | . | TRBJ2-1 | 11 | .
TGTGCCAGCAGTTTGGCGGGGAAGGGCTACACCTTC | CASSLAGKGYTF | TRBV28 | . | TRBJ1-2 | 12 | .
TGTGCCAGCAGACCGGGAGGATCGGAAAAACTGTTTTTT | CASRPGGSEKLFF | TRBV7-2 | . | TRBJ1-4 | 13 | .
TGTGCCATCAGTGAGTCAGGCAGGGGGCAGAACGAGCAGTACTTC | CAISESGRGQNEQYF | TRBV10-3 | . | TRBJ2-7 | 15 | TRBD1
TGTGCCAGCAGCGGAGAGACAGGGTGGAGTGGCTACACCTTC | CASSGETGWSGYTF | TRBV9 | . | TRBJ1-2 | 14 | TRBD1
TGTGCCAGCAAGCCTGAGGACAGTTTCAACACTGAAGCTTTCTTT | CASKPEDSFNTEAFF | TRBV6-4 | few | TRBJ1-1 | 15 | .
TGTGCCAGCAGCGTAGTTTTAGGGGACACTGAAGCTTTCTTT | CASSVVLGDTEAFF | TRBV9 | . | TRBJ1-1 | 14 | .
TGTGCCACCATGGGGGGAGTTAGTGGCTACACCTTC | CATMGGVSGYTF | TRBV2 | once | TRBJ1-2 | 12 | .
TGTGCCAGCAGTCCGACTAGCGGGGGATCAGATACGCAGTATTTT | CASSPTSGGSDTQYF | TRBV6-5 | . | TRBJ2-3 | 15 | TRBD2
TGTGCCAGCAGTCCAAACGACAGGGCGGTGGGTACAGATACGCAGTATTTT | CASSPNDRAVGTDTQYF | TRBV27 | . | TRBJ2-3 | 17 | TRBD1
TGCGCCAGCAGCTCTCCGGGATCGACTGAAGCTTTCTTT | CASSSPGSTEAFF | TRBV5-1 | . | TRBJ1-1 | 13 | .
TGTGCCAGCAGTGAGACAGCTAATCAGCCCCAGCATTTT | CASSETANQPQHF | TRBV6-1 | . | TRBJ1-5 | 13 | .
TGTGCCAGCAGTGAAGCGCCTCAGGGGTCCGGGGCCAACGTCCTGACTTTC | CASSEAPQGSGANVLTF | TRBV2 | . | TRBJ2-6 | 17 | .
TGTGCCAGCAGCTTCACAACAGCTTTTAATGAAGCTTTCTTT | CASSFTTAFNEAFF | TRBV5-4 | . | TRBJ1-1 | 14 | .
TGTGCCAGCAGTTTAACCGGGGTTGGCACACCACAGTACTTC | CASSLTGVGTPQYF | TRBV27 | . | TRBJ2-7 | 14 | .